These T cell receptor beta chains were read from a single sample in a study of blood T cell repertoires in COVID-19. Libraries were prepared by immunoSEQ multiplex PCR; TCRdb keeps only in-frame clonotypes and omits some of them. The sample carries about 130,000 clones, 90% recorded once. Sequenced input: peripheral blood. The source is a man aged 50-60 years with active COVID-19. Both conserved end residues are part of each CDR3. The order of the fields is clone size, J gene, D gene, V gene, CDR3 length, CDR3 DNA, CDR3 protein. D genes are given only for firm matches. Clone sizes are given selectively: once, few, many, or a class where the clone is expanded.

size: once; J: TRBJ2-6; D: TRBD2; V: TRBV25-1; length: 14; DNA: TGTGCCAGTGGGACTAGGTCCGGGGCCAACGTCCTGACTTTC; CDR3: CASGTRSGANVLTF
size: once; J: TRBJ2-2; D: .; V: TRBV7-2; length: 15; DNA: TGTGCCAGCAGCTTAGGTATTGCGAACACCGGGGAGCTGTTTTTT; CDR3: CASSLGIANTGELFF
size: .; J: TRBJ2-1; D: TRBD2; V: TRBV10-3; length: 17; DNA: TGTGCCATCGGGAGGGAAATGGCGGGAGGGGTCTACAATGAGCAGTTCTTC; CDR3: CAIGREMAGGVYNEQFF
size: .; J: TRBJ2-2; D: TRBD1; V: TRBV24-1; length: 19; DNA: TGTGCCACCAGTGATCCGACCTCCCGGACAGGGGGATACACCGGGGAGCTGTTTTTT; CDR3: CATSDPTSRTGGYTGELFF
size: .; J: TRBJ2-5; D: TRBD2; V: TRBV7-2; length: 14; DNA: TGTGCCAGCAGTCGGGGACTAGCGTGGGAGACCCAGTACTTC; CDR3: CASSRGLAWETQYF
size: .; J: TRBJ2-1; D: .; V: TRBV21-1; length: 16; DNA: TGTGCCAGCAGCAAAGGTACAGCGGGAGTAGGGGATGAGCAGTTCTTC; CDR3: CASSKGTAGVGDEQFF
size: .; J: TRBJ2-7; D: TRBD2; V: TRBV3-1/TRBV3-2; length: 15; DNA: TGTGCCAGCAGCCCGCGCGGGGGACTACCGAACGAGCAGTACTTC; CDR3: CASSPRGGLPNEQYF
size: .; J: TRBJ2-5; D: TRBD2; V: TRBV7-7; length: 14; DNA: TGTGCCAGCAGGGAAGGACTAGCGTCAGAGACCCAGTACTTC; CDR3: CASREGLASETQYF
size: .; J: TRBJ1-6; D: .; V: TRBV7-8; length: 15; DNA: TGTGCCAGCAGCTTATTAGTTGGGGGAGGGTCACCCCTCCACTTT; CDR3: CASSLLVGGGSPLHF
size: .; J: TRBJ2-5; D: TRBD2; V: TRBV7-7; length: 14; DNA: TGTGCCAGCAGCTTTTCGGGGGGGGTGGAGACCCAGTACTTC; CDR3: CASSFSGGVETQYF
size: .; J: TRBJ2-7; D: TRBD1; V: TRBV6-2/TRBV6-3; length: 14; DNA: TGTGCCAGCAGTTGGGCAGGGGGTTCCTACGAGCAGTACTTC; CDR3: CASSWAGGSYEQYF
size: .; J: TRBJ1-5; D: .; V: TRBV19; length: 14; DNA: TGTGCCAGTAGAACCGGGTCCACCGGTCAGCCCCAGCATTTT; CDR3: CASRTGSTGQPQHF